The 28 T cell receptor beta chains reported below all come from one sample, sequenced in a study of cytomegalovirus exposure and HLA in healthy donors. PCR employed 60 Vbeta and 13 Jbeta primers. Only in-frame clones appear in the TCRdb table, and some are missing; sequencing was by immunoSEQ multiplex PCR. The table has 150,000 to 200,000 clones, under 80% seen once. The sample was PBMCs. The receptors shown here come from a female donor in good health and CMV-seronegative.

CDR3 amino acids: CATSRDRALNEKLFF. CDR3 DNA: TGTGCCACCAGCAGAGACAGGGCGCTTAATGAAAAACTGTTTTTT. This chain uses TRBV15 with TRBJ1-4; maybe TRBD1 (5 bases). Germline CDR1 and CDR2: LNHNV and YYDKDF (reference sequence). The ends were cut back, 0 bases at V and 4 bases at J, with 9 bases in the middle. The CDR3 is 15 residues long.

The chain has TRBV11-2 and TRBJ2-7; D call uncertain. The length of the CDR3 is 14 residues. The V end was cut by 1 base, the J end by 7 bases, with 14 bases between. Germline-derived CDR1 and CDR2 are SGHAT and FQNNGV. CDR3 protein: CASSLVVSYREQYF. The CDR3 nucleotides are TGTGCCAGCAGCTTAGTGGTAAGCTACCGGGAGCAGTACTTC.

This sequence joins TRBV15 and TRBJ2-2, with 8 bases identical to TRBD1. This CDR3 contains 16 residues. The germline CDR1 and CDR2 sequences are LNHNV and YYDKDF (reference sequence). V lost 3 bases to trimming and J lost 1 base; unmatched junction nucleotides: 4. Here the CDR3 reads CATSRLGTGNTGELFF. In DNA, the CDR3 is TGTGCCACCAGCAGGCTCGGGACAGGGAACACCGGGGAGCTGTTTTTT.

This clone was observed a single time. The CDR3: CASSKWDTGNTIYF. The CDR3 DNA follows: TGTGCCAGCAGTAAATGGGACACTGGAAACACCATATATTTT. The rearrangement uses TRBV28 and TRBJ1-3; TRBD1 might be the D (6 bases). The CDR3 contains 14 residues. Germline assignment: CDR1 MDHEN and CDR2 SYDVKM. V lost 5 bases and J lost 2, with 10 bases in between.

The DNA for the CDR3 is TGTGCCACCAGCAGAGACAGGGTATACGAAAAACTGTTTTTT. Protein product: CATSRDRVYEKLFF. The rearrangement uses TRBV15 and TRBJ1-4, with D perhaps matching TRBD1 (5 bases). The germline gives CDR1 LNHNV, CDR2 YYDKDF (reference sequence). The V end was cut by 0 bases, the J end by 8 bases, with 10 bases between. This CDR3 has 14 residues.

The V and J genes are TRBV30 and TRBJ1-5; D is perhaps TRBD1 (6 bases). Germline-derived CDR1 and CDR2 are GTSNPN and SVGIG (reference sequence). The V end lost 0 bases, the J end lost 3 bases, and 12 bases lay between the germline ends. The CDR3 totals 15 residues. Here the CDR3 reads CAWSVEGGFNQPQHF. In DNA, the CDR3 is TGTGCCTGGAGTGTAGAGGGGGGGTTCAATCAGCCCCAGCATTTT.

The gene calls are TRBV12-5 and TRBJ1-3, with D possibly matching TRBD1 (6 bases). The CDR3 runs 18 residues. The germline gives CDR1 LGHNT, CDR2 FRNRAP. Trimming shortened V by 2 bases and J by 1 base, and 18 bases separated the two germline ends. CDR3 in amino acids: CASGLWVVGRGSGNTIYF. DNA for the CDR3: TGTGCTAGTGGTTTGTGGGTCGTCGGCAGGGGTTCTGGAAACACCATATATTTT.

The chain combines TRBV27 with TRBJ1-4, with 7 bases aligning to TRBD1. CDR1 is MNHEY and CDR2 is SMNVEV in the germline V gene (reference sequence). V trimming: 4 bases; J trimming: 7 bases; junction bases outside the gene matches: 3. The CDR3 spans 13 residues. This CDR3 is CASSWQGGEKLFF. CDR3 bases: TGTGCCAGCAGTTGGCAGGGGGGTGAAAAACTGTTTTTT.

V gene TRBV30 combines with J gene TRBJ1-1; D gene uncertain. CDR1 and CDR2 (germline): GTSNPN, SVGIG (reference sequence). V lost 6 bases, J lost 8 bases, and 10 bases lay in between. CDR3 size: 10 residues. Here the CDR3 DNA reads TGTGCCTGCCACCGGCGGGAAGCTTTCTTT. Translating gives CACHRREAFF.

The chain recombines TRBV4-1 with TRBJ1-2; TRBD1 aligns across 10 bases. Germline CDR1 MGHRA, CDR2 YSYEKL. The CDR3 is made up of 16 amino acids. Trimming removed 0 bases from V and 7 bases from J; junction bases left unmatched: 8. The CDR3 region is CASSQEETGGAGGYTF. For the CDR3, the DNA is TGCGCCAGCAGCCAAGAGGAGACAGGGGGCGCTGGTGGCTACACCTTC.

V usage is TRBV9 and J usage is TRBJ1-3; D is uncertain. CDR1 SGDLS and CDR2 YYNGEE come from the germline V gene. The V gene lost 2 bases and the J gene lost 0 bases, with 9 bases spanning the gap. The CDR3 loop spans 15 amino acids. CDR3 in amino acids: CASSVDINSGNTIYF. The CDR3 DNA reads TGTGCCAGCAGCGTTGACATCAACTCTGGAAACACCATATATTTT.

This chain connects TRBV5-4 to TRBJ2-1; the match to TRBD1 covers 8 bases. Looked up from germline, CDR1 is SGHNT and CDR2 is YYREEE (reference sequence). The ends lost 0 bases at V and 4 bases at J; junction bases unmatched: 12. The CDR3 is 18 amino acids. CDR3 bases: TGTGCCAGCAGCTTGGCAGGGCCCGGACAGGGTTCTTACAATGAGCAGTTCTTC. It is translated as CASSLAGPGQGSYNEQFF. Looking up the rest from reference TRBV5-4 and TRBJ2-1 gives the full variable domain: ETGVTQSPTHLIKTRGQQVTLRCSSQSGHNTVSWYQQALGQGPQFIFQYYREEENGRGNFPPRFSGLQFPNYSSELNVNALELDDSALYLCASSLAGPGQGSYNEQFFGPGTRLTVL.

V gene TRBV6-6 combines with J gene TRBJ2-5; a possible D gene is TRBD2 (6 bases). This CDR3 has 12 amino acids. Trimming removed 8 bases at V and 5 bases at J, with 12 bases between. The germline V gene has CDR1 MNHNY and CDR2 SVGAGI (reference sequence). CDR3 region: CASAGFRETQYF. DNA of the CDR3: TGTGCCAGCGCGGGATTTCGGGAGACCCAGTACTTC.

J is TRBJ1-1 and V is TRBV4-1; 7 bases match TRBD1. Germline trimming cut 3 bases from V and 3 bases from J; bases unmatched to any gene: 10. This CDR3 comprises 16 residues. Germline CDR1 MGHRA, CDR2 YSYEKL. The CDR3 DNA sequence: TGCGCCAGCAGCCATGCATCTTGGGACAGCTACACTGAAGCTTTCTTT. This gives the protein CASSHASWDSYTEAFF.

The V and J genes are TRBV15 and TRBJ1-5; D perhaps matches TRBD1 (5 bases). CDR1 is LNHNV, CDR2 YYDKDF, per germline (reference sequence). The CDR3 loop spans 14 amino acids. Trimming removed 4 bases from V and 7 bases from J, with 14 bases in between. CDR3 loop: CATSTRQTGQPQHF. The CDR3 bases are TGTGCCACCAGCACCCGACAGACGGGCCAGCCCCAGCATTTT.

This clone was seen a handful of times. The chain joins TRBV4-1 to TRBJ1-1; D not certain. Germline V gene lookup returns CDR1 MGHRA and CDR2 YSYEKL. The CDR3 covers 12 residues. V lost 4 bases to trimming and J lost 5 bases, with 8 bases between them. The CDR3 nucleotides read TGCGCCAGCAGCCCACCGGGAACTGAAGCTTTCTTT. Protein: CASSPPGTEAFF.

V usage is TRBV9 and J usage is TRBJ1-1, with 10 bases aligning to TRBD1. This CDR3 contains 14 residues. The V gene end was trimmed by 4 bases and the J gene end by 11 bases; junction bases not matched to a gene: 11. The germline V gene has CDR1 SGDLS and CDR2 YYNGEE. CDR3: CASSPNRDRGLAFF. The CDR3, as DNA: TGTGCCAGCAGCCCGAACCGGGACAGGGGATTGGCTTTCTTT. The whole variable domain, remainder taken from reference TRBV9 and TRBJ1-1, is DSGVTQTPKHLITATGQRVTLRCSPRSGDLSVYWYQQSLDQGLQFLIQYYNGEERAKGNILERFSAQQFPDLHSELNLSSLELGDSALYFCASSPNRDRGLAFFGQGTRLTVV.

CDR3 protein: CASSKDRGRSGYTF. Here the CDR3 DNA reads TGTGCCAGCAGCAAAGACAGGGGGCGGAGTGGCTACACCTTC. The V and J genes are TRBV7-2 and TRBJ1-2; TRBD1 agrees at 10 bases. Trimming cost V 5 bases and J 7 bases; bases outside gene matches: 7. CDR1 SGHTA and CDR2 FQGNSA come from the germline V gene. This CDR3 has 14 amino acids.

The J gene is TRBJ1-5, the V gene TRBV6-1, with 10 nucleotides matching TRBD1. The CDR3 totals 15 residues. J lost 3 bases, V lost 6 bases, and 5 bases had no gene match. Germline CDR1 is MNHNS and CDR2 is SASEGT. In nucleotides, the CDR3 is TGTGCCAGCAGGATGGACAGGGGGTTCAATCAGCCCCAGCATTTT. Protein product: CASRMDRGFNQPQHF.

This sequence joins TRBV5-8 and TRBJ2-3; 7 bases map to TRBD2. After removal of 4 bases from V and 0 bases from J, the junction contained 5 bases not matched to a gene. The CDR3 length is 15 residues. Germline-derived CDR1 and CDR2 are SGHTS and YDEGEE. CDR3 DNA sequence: TGTGCCAGCAGCCCGAGGGGAGGGAGCACAGATACGCAGTATTTT. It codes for CASSPRGGSTDTQYF. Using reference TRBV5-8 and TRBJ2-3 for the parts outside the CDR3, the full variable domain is EAGVTQSPTHLIKTRGQQATLRCSPISGHTSVYWYQQALGLGLQFLLWYDEGEERNRGNFPPRFSGRQFPNYSSELNVNALELEDSALYLCASSPRGGSTDTQYFGPGTRLTVL.

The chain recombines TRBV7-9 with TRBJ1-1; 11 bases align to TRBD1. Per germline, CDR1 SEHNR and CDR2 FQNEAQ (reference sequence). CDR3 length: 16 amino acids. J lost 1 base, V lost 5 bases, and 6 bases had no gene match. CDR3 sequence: CASSLGTGGGNTEAFF. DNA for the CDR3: TGTGCCAGCAGCCTTGGGACAGGGGGAGGGAACACTGAAGCTTTCTTT.

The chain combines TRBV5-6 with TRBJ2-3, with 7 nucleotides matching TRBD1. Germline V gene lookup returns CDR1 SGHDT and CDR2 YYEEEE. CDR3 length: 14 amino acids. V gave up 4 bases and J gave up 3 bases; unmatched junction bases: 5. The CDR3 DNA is TGTGCCAGCAGCCGGGACAGAATAACAGATACGCAGTATTTT. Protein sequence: CASSRDRITDTQYF.

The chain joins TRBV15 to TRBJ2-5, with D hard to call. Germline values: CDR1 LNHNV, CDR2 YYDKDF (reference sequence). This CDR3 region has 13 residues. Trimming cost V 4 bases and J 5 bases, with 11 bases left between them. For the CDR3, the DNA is TGTGCCACCAGCACCCCCGAACTCGAGACCCAGTACTTC. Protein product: CATSTPELETQYF.

The CDR3 DNA reads as TGTGCCAGCAGCGGGGGAAACAGGGGGCGGCATGAGCAGTTCTTC. Protein sequence: CASSGGNRGRHEQFF. The chain is built from TRBV6-5 and TRBJ2-1; 9 nucleotides agree with TRBD1. Germline V gene sequence: CDR1 MNHEY, CDR2 SVGAGI. V trimming: 6 bases; J trimming: 8 bases; junction bases outside the gene matches: 11. The CDR3 is made up of 15 amino acids.

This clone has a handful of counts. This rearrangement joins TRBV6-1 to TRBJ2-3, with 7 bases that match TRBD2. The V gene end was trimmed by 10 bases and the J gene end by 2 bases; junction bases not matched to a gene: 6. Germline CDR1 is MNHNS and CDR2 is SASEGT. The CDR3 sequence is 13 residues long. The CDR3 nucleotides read TGTGCCATCGCGGGGGTCCACACAGATACGCAGTATTTT. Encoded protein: CAIAGVHTDTQYF.

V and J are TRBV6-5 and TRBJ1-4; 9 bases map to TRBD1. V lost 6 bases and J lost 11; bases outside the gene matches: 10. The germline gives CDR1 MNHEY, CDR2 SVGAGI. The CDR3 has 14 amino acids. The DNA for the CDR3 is TGTGCCAGCAGAATGGACAGGGGAACTGAGAAACTGTTTTTT. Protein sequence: CASRMDRGTEKLFF.

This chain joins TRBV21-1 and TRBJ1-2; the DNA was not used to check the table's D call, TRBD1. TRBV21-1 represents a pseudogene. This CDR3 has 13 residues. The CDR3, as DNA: TGTGCCAGCACCGGACAGGGAAAGCACGGCTACACCTTC. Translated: CASTGQGKHGYTF.

The CDR3 sequence is CASSGQGLVETQYF. CDR3 nucleotides: TGTGCCAGCAGCGGACAGGGTTTGGTGGAGACCCAGTACTTC. This chain connects TRBV5-5 to TRBJ2-5; TRBD1 matches at 8 bases. Germline loops: CDR1 SGHKS, CDR2 YYEKEE (reference sequence). This CDR3 comprises 14 residues. J lost 5 bases, V lost 4 bases, and 7 bases had no gene match.